The 8 T cell receptor beta chains presented below share a single source sample, sequenced in a study of identical twins. Via MiXCR, TCRdb re-called the 5' RACE reads, giving one row per CDR3 protein. The data show about 240,000 distinct CDR3 sequences, with more than 9.5% seen just once and 4% to 5% held by the top ten. These sequences were also reported in another study, on yellow fever vaccine responses in identical twins.

Sequencing was performed on memory (CD45RO+) T cells sorted from blood. These receptors were obtained from a young woman in good health.

This clonotype was seen repeatedly, ten times or more. V gene TRBV11-2 combines with J gene TRBJ2-5, with D unresolved. Trimming stripped 1 base from V and 5 bases from J, with 5 bases between. CDR1 and CDR2 (germline): SGHAT, FQNNGV. The CDR3 is 12 residues long. The CDR3 DNA follows: TGTGCCAGCAGCTTAGCCGCTGAGACCCAGTACTTC. Protein sequence: CASSLAAETQYF. Full variable domain (rest looked up from reference TRBV11-2 and TRBJ2-5): EAGVAQSPRYKIIEKRQSVAFWCNPISGHATLYWYQQILGQGPKLLIQFQNNGVVDDSQLPKDRFSAERLKGVDSTLKIQPAKLEDSAVYLCASSLAAETQYFGPGTRLLVL.

This clonotype was seen more than once but under ten times. The chain links TRBV5-1 to TRBJ2-1, with D tentatively TRBD1 or TRBD2 (5 bases each). This CDR3 is built from 15 residues. Germline assignment: CDR1 SGHRS and CDR2 YFSETQ. V gave up 5 bases and J gave up 7 bases, with 19 bases separating them. As DNA, the CDR3 is TGCGCCAGCAGACGGGACCTTCTCCCGACTAATGAGCAGTTCTTC. Encoded protein: CASRRDLLPTNEQFF.

This clonotype has at least ten counts. The rearrangement uses TRBV5-1 and TRBJ2-1; 8 nucleotides match TRBD1. This CDR3 is built from 16 residues. The trim removed 3 bases at V and 6 bases at J, leaving 11 bases unmatched. Germline CDR1 reads SGHRS; CDR2 reads YFSETQ. The DNA for the CDR3 is TGCGCCAGCAGCTCGACAGGGGTATTGGATATCAATGAGCAGTTCTTC. Translating it yields CASSSTGVLDINEQFF.

This clonotype has just a few counts. The V and J genes are TRBV15 and TRBJ2-5; 9 bases line up with TRBD1. V trimming: 4 bases; J trimming: 4 bases; junction bases outside the gene matches: 7. The CDR3 sequence is 15 residues long. Germline CDR1 is LNHNV and CDR2 is YYDKDF (reference sequence). The DNA of the CDR3 is TGTGCCACCAGCAACGGACAGGGGTGGAGAGAGACCCAGTACTTC. Its protein product is CATSNGQGWRETQYF.

The chain carries TRBV4-2 and TRBJ2-3; a possible D gene is TRBD2 (5 bases). V lost 7 bases, J lost 4 bases, and 21 bases lay in between. CDR3 length: 16 amino acids. Germline CDR1 LGHNA, CDR2 YNFKEQ. CDR3 amino acids: CASTERTGIVADTQYF. CDR3 sequence (DNA): TGTGCCAGCACCGAGCGGACCGGTATAGTGGCAGATACGCAGTATTTT.

This clonotype has ten or more counts. This chain joins TRBV15 and TRBJ2-5; the match to TRBD2 covers 8 bases. Looked up from germline, CDR1 is LNHNV and CDR2 is YYDKDF (reference sequence). The CDR3 is 15 residues long. V gave up 2 bases and J gave up 3 bases; unmatched junction bases: 5. Here the CDR3 reads CATSRSGLGEETQYF. The CDR3 coding sequence is TGTGCCACCAGCAGATCGGGACTAGGGGAAGAGACCCAGTACTTC. The whole variable domain, filled in from reference TRBV15 and TRBJ2-5, reads DAMVIQNPRYQVTQFGKPVTLSCSQTLNHNVMYWYQQKSSQAPKLLFHYYDKDFNNEADTPDNFQSRRPNTSFCFLDIRSPGLGDTAMYLCATSRSGLGEETQYFGPGTRLLVL.

This sequence joins TRBV6-2 or TRBV6-3 and TRBJ2-1, with D perhaps matching TRBD2 (5 bases). CDR1 is MNHEY, CDR2 SVGEGT, per germline. Trimming left V 6 bases short and J 0 bases short, with 12 bases between. The CDR3 loop spans 15 amino acids. Here the CDR3 reads CASRHGLSSYNEQFF. The CDR3 DNA sequence: TGTGCCAGCAGGCACGGACTCAGCTCCTACAATGAGCAGTTCTTC.

In this sample, this clonotype turned up a few times. The chain links TRBV5-1 to TRBJ2-2; 8 bases fit TRBD1. V lost 7 bases, J lost 0 bases, and 8 bases stayed unmatched. This CDR3 region has 16 residues. Germline lookup yields CDR1 SGHRS and CDR2 YFSETQ. CDR3 protein: CASGIGQGSNTGELFF. The CDR3 nucleotides are TGCGCCAGCGGCATTGGACAGGGATCGAACACCGGGGAGCTGTTTTTT.